This TCR beta chain was documented in a study of beta chain features in type 1 diabetes. A single heparinised blood sample, averaging about 120 mL, was obtained per donor. CD4+ naive, central memory, regulatory and stem cell-like memory subsets were isolated by sorting on CD45RO/CCR7/CD25/CD127/CD95/CD27. Purity exceeded 95% in all sorted populations. Reverse transcribing all isolated RNA meant expressed TCRB transcripts were sequenced. The study obtained an average of approximately 960,000 reads from stem cell-like memory T cell samples. Assay: immunoSEQ multiplex PCR; the TCRdb copy retains only in-frame clones and omits some. Among approximately 120,000 clones, under 40% were seen once, and the ten largest hold approximately 0.065%. Sequencing input: stem cell memory CD4+ T cells from blood. The sequence was obtained from a woman in her late teens or twenties in good health.

The CDR3 nucleotides are TGCGCCAGCAGCCCCTACGACAGGGGCGAGCAGTACTTC. Translated: CASSPYDRGEQYF. The J gene is TRBJ2-7, the V gene TRBV5-1, with 8 bases aligning to TRBD1. Per germline, CDR1 SGHRS and CDR2 YFSETQ. This CDR3 is 13 amino acids long. Unmatched junction bases numbered 6, after V lost 4 bases and J lost 6 bases.